The 22 T cell receptor beta chains below were found in one sample sequenced in a study of cytomegalovirus exposure and HLA in healthy donors. The primer mix had 60 Vbeta and 13 Jbeta primers. Clones were sequenced by immunoSEQ multiplex PCR, and TCRdb holds only the in-frame ones, with some missing. The data show 150,000 to 200,000 clones, with less than 90% seen just once and 1.5% to 2.5% held by the top ten. Sample: PBMCs. Source of these receptors: a man in his late teens or twenties in good health and CMV-seronegative.

This clone was detected a few times. The chain joins TRBV29-1 to TRBJ2-3; 9 positions agree with TRBD2. Germline lookup yields CDR1 SQVTM and CDR2 ANQGSEA. The CDR3 is 16 amino acids. The junction had 10 bases not matched to a gene; V was cut back by 2 bases and J by 4 bases. The CDR3 here is CSVERAAGGTADTQYF. CDR3 bases: TGCAGCGTTGAAAGGGCGGCGGGAGGGACCGCAGATACGCAGTATTTT.

The genes are TRBV5-1 and TRBJ2-1; TRBD2 matches at 9 bases. CDR1 and CDR2 from the germline V gene are SGHRS and YFSETQ. Unmatched junction bases numbered 22, after V lost 3 bases and J lost 0 bases. CDR3 length: 22 amino acids. CDR3 coding DNA: TGCGCCAGCAGCTCGCCGGATTCCGGGACTAGCTCGAAGACACCCTCCTACAATGAGCAGTTCTTC. This sequence encodes CASSSPDSGTSSKTPSYNEQFF.

This chain links TRBV19 with TRBJ1-5, with D possibly being TRBD1 (5 bases). Between the trimmed V and J ends, which lost 7 bases and 7 bases, there was a span of 20 bases. The CDR3 length is 15 residues. Germline values: CDR1 LNHDA, CDR2 SQIVND (reference sequence). As DNA, the CDR3 is TGTGCCAGTACCACCCCGGGGGGTGGTGCGCAGCCCCAGCATTTT. Protein product: CASTTPGGGAQPQHF.

The rearrangement links TRBV28 to TRBJ1-5; 9 positions match TRBD1. Per the germline V gene, CDR1 is MDHEN and CDR2 is SYDVKM. CDR3 size: 15 residues. V lost 5 bases and J lost 7; bases outside the gene matches: 9. The CDR3 DNA is TGTGCCAGCAGTATAGGGACAGGGTTGAACCAGCCCCAGCATTTT. Amino acids: CASSIGTGLNQPQHF.

J is TRBJ1-4 and V is TRBV6-1; 8 bases fit TRBD1. V lost 6 bases and J lost 8; bases outside the gene matches: 8. Germline CDR1 reads MNHNS; CDR2 reads SASEGT. This CDR3 is 14 amino acids long. The CDR3 spells CASSEDRVREKLFF. The CDR3 nucleotides read TGTGCCAGCAGCGAGGACAGGGTCAGAGAAAAACTGTTTTTT.

This chain joins TRBV30 and TRBJ1-2; a possible D gene is TRBD1 (5 bases). Germline V gene sequence: CDR1 GTSNPN, CDR2 SVGIG (reference sequence). The CDR3 has 15 residues. Trimming stripped 0 bases from V and 2 bases from J, with 13 bases between. The CDR3 sequence is CAWSVLQGSNYGYTF. CDR3 DNA: TGTGCCTGGAGTGTACTCCAGGGATCGAACTATGGCTACACCTTC.

This chain links TRBV18 with TRBJ2-2; 11 bases match TRBD2. This CDR3 is built from 15 residues. Germline V gene lookup returns CDR1 KGHSH and CDR2 LQKENI. Trimming removed 6 bases from V and 6 bases from J; junction bases left unmatched: 6. The DNA of the CDR3 is TGTGCCAGCTCCCCGGGACTAGCGGAGGCCGGGGAGCTGTTTTTT. Translation: CASSPGLAEAGELFF.

CDR3 bases: TGTGCCAGCAGCTTATTCGGGGGGGCTGGCACAGATACGCAGTATTTT. As protein: CASSLFGGAGTDTQYF. V is TRBV7-6 and J is TRBJ2-3; 8 nucleotides agree with TRBD2. The trim removed 2 bases at V and 1 base at J, leaving 5 bases unmatched. The length of the CDR3 is 16 residues. Germline CDR1 and CDR2: SGHVS and FNYEAQ.

V gene TRBV30 combines with J gene TRBJ1-4; TRBD1 aligns across 12 bases. Losses at the gene ends were 5 bases for V and 1 base for J; bases not matched to a gene: 8. Germline lookup yields CDR1 GTSNPN and CDR2 SVGIG (reference sequence). This CDR3 has 17 amino acids. The CDR3 coding sequence is TGTGCCTGGGGGACCCGGGACAGGGGGCTAACTAATGAAAAACTGTTTTTT. Protein sequence: CAWGTRDRGLTNEKLFF.

This sequence joins TRBV7-2 and TRBJ2-1; 16 positions match TRBD2. After removal of 3 bases from V and 6 bases from J, the junction contained 8 bases not matched to a gene. This CDR3 contains 18 residues. In germline, CDR1 is SGHTA, CDR2 FQGNSA. CDR3 nucleotide sequence: TGTGCCAGCAGCTTCGGGACTAGCGGGAGGGGTATCTCCAATGAGCAGTTCTTC. Translated, it gives CASSFGTSGRGISNEQFF.

The V gene is TRBV18, the J gene TRBJ2-7, with 8 bases that match TRBD1. V shed 5 bases, J shed 2 bases, and the junction held 5 bases outside the gene matches. CDR3 length: 14 amino acids. Germline V lookup: CDR1 KGHSH, CDR2 LQKENI. The CDR3 reads CASSSGTGTYEQYF. Written as DNA, the CDR3 is TGTGCCAGCTCATCCGGGACAGGAACCTACGAGCAGTACTTC.

The J gene is TRBJ2-1, the V gene TRBV10-3; 10 nucleotides match TRBD2. Trimming at V came to 10 bases and at J to 8 bases, leaving 14 bases not matched to a gene. Germline values: CDR1 ENHRY, CDR2 SYGVKD. The CDR3 totals 15 residues. CDR3 coding DNA: TGTGCCACGGCCAAGGTTACAGCGGGAGGGTATGAGCAGTTCTTC. Translation: CATAKVTAGGYEQFF.

This chain connects TRBV9 to TRBJ2-1, with 9 bases lining up with TRBD2. CDR3 length equals 13 residues. J gave up 10 bases and V 0 bases, and 2 bases lay outside the gene matches. The V gene's germline CDR1 is SGDLS and CDR2 YYNGEE. The CDR3 DNA reads as TGTGCCAGCAGCGTAGTTGCGGGAGGGGAGCAGTTCTTC. This translates into CASSVVAGGEQFF.

The rearrangement links TRBV7-2 to TRBJ2-3; weak D call: TRBD2 (5 bases). Trimming shortened V by 5 bases and J by 5 bases, and 11 bases separated the two germline ends. Germline lookup yields CDR1 SGHTA and CDR2 FQGNSA. The CDR3 consists of 13 residues. Written as DNA, the CDR3 is TGTGCCAGCAGCAACGGGGTCAGAGATACGCAGTATTTT. Translated: CASSNGVRDTQYF.

The table lists this clone with a few counts. This chain joins TRBV9 and TRBJ1-1; D is unclear. Trimming took off 4 bases at V and 1 base at J, with 8 bases between the two ends. Germline-derived CDR1 and CDR2 are SGDLS and YYNGEE. This CDR3 contains 13 residues. The CDR3 loop reads CASSFRQNTEAFF. The CDR3, as DNA: TGTGCCAGCAGCTTCCGACAGAACACTGAAGCTTTCTTT.

This chain joins TRBV27 and TRBJ2-7; no clear D. V lost 2 bases to trimming and J lost 1 base, with 6 bases between them. Germline CDR1 and CDR2: MNHEY and SMNVEV (reference sequence). This CDR3 is built from 13 residues. CDR3 DNA: TGTGCCAGCAGTTTACACGGTTCCTACGAGCAGTACTTC. It yields the protein CASSLHGSYEQYF.

The J gene is TRBJ2-6, the V gene TRBV2; D is possibly TRBD1 (5 bases). Germline CDR1 is SNHLY and CDR2 is FYNNEI. Trimming removed 2 bases from V and 3 bases from J, with 8 bases in between. The CDR3 is made up of 15 amino acids. The CDR3 reads CASSEQGNGANVLTF. DNA for the CDR3: TGTGCCAGCAGTGAACAGGGAAATGGGGCCAACGTCCTGACTTTC.

This sequence joins TRBV5-4 and TRBJ2-1, with TRBD2 matching 11 bases. Germline CDR1 reads SGHNT; CDR2 reads YYREEE (reference sequence). This CDR3 region has 15 residues. Trimming removed 3 bases from V and 2 bases from J; junction bases left unmatched: 1. The CDR3 reads CASSSSGGPYNEQFF. DNA for the CDR3: TGTGCCAGCAGCTCTAGCGGGGGGCCCTACAATGAGCAGTTCTTC. Together with reference TRBV5-4 and TRBJ2-1, the CDR3 gives the full variable domain: ETGVTQSPTHLIKTRGQQVTLRCSSQSGHNTVSWYQQALGQGPQFIFQYYREEENGRGNFPPRFSGLQFPNYSSELNVNALELDDSALYLCASSSSGGPYNEQFFGPGTRLTVL.

A few counts support this clone. The gene calls are TRBV2 and TRBJ2-4; a possible D gene is TRBD2 (7 bases). Per the germline V gene, CDR1 is SNHLY and CDR2 is FYNNEI. The CDR3 is 15 amino acids. V was trimmed by 3 bases and J by 5 bases, leaving 14 bases between them. The CDR3 coding sequence is TGTGCCAGCAGTGAGGGAGGGGGGCAGGAAAACATTCAGTACTTC. It specifies CASSEGGGQENIQYF.

This CDR3 is CASSLLAGRTDTQYF. As DNA, the CDR3 is TGTGCCAGCAGTTTATTGGCGGGGCGCACAGATACGCAGTATTTT. The chain links TRBV28 to TRBJ2-3; perhaps TRBD2 as D (6 bases). CDR1 is MDHEN, CDR2 SYDVKM, per germline. The CDR3 has 15 residues. The ends were cut back, 1 base at V and 1 base at J, with 9 bases in the middle.

The rearrangement joins TRBV9 to TRBJ1-1, with D maybe TRBD1 (5 bases). CDR1 SGDLS and CDR2 YYNGEE come from the germline V gene. The V and J ends lost 3 bases and 5 bases respectively, with 17 bases between them. The CDR3 runs 15 residues. This chain's CDR3 is CASSAVGRGVTEAFF. As DNA, the CDR3 is TGTGCCAGCAGCGCCGTCGGTCGGGGGGTGACTGAAGCTTTCTTT. The entire variable domain, with the rest obtained from reference TRBV9 and TRBJ1-1, is as follows: DSGVTQTPKHLITATGQRVTLRCSPRSGDLSVYWYQQSLDQGLQFLIQYYNGEERAKGNILERFSAQQFPDLHSELNLSSLELGDSALYFCASSAVGRGVTEAFFGQGTRLTVV.

V gene TRBV5-4 combines with J gene TRBJ2-1; TRBD1 aligns across 9 bases. Germline trimming cut 3 bases from V and 4 bases from J; bases unmatched to any gene: 8. The length of the CDR3 is 16 residues. Per the germline V gene, CDR1 is SGHNT and CDR2 is YYREEE (reference sequence). The CDR3 spells CASSSRTGVVYNEQFF. CDR3 bases: TGTGCCAGCAGCTCTCGGACAGGGGTCGTTTACAATGAGCAGTTCTTC.